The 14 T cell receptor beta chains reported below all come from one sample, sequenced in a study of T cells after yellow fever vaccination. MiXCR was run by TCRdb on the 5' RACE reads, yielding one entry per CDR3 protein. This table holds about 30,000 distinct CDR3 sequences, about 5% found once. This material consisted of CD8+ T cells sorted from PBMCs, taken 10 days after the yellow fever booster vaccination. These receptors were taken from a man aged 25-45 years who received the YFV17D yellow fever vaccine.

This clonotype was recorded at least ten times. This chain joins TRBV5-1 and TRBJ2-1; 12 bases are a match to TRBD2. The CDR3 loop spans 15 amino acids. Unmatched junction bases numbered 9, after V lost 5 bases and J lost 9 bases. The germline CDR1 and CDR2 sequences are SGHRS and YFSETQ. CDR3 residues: CASSLTSGGLLEQFF. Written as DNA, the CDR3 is TGCGCCAGCAGTCTGACTAGCGGGGGCCTTCTTGAGCAGTTCTTC.

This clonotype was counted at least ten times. The CDR3 loop reads CASSEAGGNYEQYF. Written as DNA, the CDR3 is TGTGCCAGCAGTGAAGCGGGGGGGAACTACGAGCAGTACTTC. V is TRBV2 and J is TRBJ2-7, with 7 bases aligning to TRBD2. After removal of 0 bases from V and 3 bases from J, the junction contained 2 bases not matched to a gene. This CDR3 contains 14 residues. Germline V gene lookup returns CDR1 SNHLY and CDR2 FYNNEI.

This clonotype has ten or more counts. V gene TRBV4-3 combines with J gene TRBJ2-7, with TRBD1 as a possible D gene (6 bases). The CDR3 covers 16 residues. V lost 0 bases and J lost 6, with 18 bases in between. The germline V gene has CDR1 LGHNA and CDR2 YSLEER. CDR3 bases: TGCGCCAGCAGCCAAGATCCCCAGGGGTGGCCTGGCGAGCAGTACTTC. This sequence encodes CASSQDPQGWPGEQYF.

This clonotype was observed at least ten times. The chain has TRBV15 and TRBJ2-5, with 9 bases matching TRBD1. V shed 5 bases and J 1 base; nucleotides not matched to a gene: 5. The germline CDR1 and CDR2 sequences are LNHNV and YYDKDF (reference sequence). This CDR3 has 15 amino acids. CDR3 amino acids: CATSGGQGLQETQYF. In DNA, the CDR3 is TGTGCCACCAGCGGGGGACAGGGTCTCCAAGAGACCCAGTACTTC.

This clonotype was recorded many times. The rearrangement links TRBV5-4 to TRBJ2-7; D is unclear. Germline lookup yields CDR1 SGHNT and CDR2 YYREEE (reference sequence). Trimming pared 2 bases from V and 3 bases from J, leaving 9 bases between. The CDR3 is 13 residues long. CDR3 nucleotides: TGTGCCAGCAGCTTTGGTAGTGACTACGAGCAGTACTTC. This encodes CASSFGSDYEQYF.

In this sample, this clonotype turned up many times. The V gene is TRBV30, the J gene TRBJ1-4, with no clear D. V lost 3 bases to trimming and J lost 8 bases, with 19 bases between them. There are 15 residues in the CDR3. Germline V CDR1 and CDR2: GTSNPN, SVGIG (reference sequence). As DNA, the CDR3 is TGTGCCTGGAGGGACCGGCTTCCTGGCGGCGAAAAACTGTTTTTT. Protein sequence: CAWRDRLPGGEKLFF.

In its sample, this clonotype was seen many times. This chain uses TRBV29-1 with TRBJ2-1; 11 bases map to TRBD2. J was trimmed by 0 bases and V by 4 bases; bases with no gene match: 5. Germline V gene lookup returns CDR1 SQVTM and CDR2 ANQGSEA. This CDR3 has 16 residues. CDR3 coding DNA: TGCAGCGTTGTCGGACTAGCGGGCCCCTCCTACAATGAGCAGTTCTTC. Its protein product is CSVVGLAGPSYNEQFF.

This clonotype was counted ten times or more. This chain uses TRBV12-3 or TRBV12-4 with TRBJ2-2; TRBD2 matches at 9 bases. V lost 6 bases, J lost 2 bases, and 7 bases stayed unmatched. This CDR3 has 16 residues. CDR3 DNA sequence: TGTGCCAGCAGGGGGGTAGCGGGAGACAACACCGGGGAGCTGTTTTTT. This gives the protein CASRGVAGDNTGELFF.

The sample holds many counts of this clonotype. CDR3 region: CASRAVNQETQYF. CDR3 nucleotide sequence: TGTGCCAGCAGAGCCGTCAACCAAGAGACCCAGTACTTC. The chain joins TRBV7-9 to TRBJ2-5; D is ambiguous. The CDR3 spans 13 residues. Trimming cost V 6 bases and J 0 bases, with 8 bases left between them. Germline V gene lookup returns CDR1 SEHNR and CDR2 FQNEAQ (reference sequence).

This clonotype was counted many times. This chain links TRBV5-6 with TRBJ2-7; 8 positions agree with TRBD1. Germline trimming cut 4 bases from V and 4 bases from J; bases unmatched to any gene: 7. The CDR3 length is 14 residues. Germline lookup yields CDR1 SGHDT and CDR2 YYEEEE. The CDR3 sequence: CASSSGQGLYEQYF. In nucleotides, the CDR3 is TGTGCCAGCAGCAGTGGACAGGGTTTGTACGAGCAGTACTTC.

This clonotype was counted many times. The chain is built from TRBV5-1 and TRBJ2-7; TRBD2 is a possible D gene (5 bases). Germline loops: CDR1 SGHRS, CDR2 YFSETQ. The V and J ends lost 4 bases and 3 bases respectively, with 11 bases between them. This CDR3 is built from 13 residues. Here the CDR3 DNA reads TGCGCCAGCAGCATGGACTTCTACTACGAGCAGTACTTC. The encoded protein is CASSMDFYYEQYF.

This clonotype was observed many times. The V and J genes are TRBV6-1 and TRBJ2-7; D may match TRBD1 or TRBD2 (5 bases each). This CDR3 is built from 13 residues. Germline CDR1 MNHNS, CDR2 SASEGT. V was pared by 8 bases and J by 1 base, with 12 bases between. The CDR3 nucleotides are TGTGCCAGCGCCCCGGGACCATCCTACGAGCAGTACTTC. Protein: CASAPGPSYEQYF.

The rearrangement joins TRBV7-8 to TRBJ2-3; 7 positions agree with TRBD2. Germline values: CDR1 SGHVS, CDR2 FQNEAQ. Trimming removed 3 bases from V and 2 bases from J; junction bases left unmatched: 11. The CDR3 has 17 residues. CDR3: CASSFLVGGRATDTQYF. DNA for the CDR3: TGTGCCAGCAGCTTCCTCGTCGGAGGGAGGGCCACAGATACGCAGTATTTT.

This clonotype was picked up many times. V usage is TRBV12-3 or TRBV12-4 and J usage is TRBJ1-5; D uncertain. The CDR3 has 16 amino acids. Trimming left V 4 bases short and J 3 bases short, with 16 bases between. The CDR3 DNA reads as TGTGCCAGCAGTTGGACCCCTTCGGGGTACAATCAGCCCCAGCATTTT. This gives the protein CASSWTPSGYNQPQHF.